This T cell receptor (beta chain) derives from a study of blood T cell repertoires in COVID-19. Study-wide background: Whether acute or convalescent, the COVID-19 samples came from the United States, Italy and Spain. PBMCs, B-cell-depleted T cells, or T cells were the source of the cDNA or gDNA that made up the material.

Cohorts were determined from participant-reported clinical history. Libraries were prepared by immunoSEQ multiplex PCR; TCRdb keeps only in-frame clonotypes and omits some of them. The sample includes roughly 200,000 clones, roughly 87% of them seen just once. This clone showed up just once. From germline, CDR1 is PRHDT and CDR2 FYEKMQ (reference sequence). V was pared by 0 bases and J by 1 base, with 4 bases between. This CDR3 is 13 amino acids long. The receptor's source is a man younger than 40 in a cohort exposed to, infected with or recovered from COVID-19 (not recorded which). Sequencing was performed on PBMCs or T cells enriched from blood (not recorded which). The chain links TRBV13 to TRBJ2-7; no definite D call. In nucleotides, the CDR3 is TGTGCCAGCAGCTTAGGGCAGTCCTACGAGCAGTACTTC. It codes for CASSLGQSYEQYF.